This record concerns one T cell receptor beta chain sequence. Its antigen remains unidentified. V dropped 0 bases and J dropped 10 bases, with 13 bases sitting between them. Germline V gene sequence: CDR1 GTSNPN, CDR2 SVGIG (reference sequence). The CDR3 is made up of 13 amino acids. Libraries were prepared by immunoSEQ multiplex PCR; TCRdb keeps only in-frame clonotypes and omits some of them. The sample includes around 6,000 clones, 87% of them seen just once. This sample was taken from a study of T cells in localized non-small cell lung cancer. Study-wide results and caveats: Owing to sequencing of a solitary tumor region, heterogeneity cannot be discounted. With higher T cell density in blood came longer overall survival. A median of approximately 50 clones ranked among the top 100 in tumor appeared in adjacent lung. Uninvolved adjacent lung, not tumor, had the highest T cell clonality.

The sample was peripheral blood, taken before any cancer treatment. The clonotype comes from a male donor older than 55 with stage I lung adenocarcinoma. J is TRBJ2-1 and V is TRBV30; D remains unclear. The CDR3 sequence is CAWSVSSVSEQFF. DNA of the CDR3: TGTGCCTGGAGTGTTAGTTCCGTCTCCGAGCAGTTCTTC.